The 30 T cell receptor beta chains presented below share a single source sample, sequenced in a study of cytomegalovirus exposure and HLA in healthy donors. PCR was performed using 60 Vbeta and 13 Jbeta primers. Here immunoSEQ multiplex PCR was the method, and the copy in TCRdb shows in-frame clones only, minus some. The table records 25,000 to 30,000 clones, 60% to 80% of them present only once. The sample was PBMCs. Receptor source: a male donor in good health and CMV-seropositive.

The chain couples TRBV5-1 to TRBJ1-5; maybe TRBD1 (6 bases). Germline V gene lookup returns CDR1 SGHRS and CDR2 YFSETQ. V lost 4 bases, J lost 1 base, and 9 bases lay in between. The CDR3 loop spans 14 amino acids. CDR3 in DNA: TGCGCCAGCAGCGAAGGGACAAGCAATCAGCCCCAGCATTTT. Encoded protein: CASSEGTSNQPQHF.

The rearrangement links TRBV5-1 to TRBJ1-1; 8 positions agree with TRBD1. Germline V gene sequence: CDR1 SGHRS, CDR2 YFSETQ. The CDR3 is 16 amino acids. Unmatched junction bases numbered 11, after V lost 6 bases and J lost 1 base. CDR3: CASTGDRIRENTEAFF. The CDR3 coding sequence is TGCGCCAGCACTGGGGACAGGATAAGGGAGAACACTGAAGCTTTCTTT.

CDR3 region: CASSQGLAGTYEQYF. CDR3 bases: TGTGCCAGCAGCCAGGGACTAGCGGGGACCTACGAGCAGTACTTC. The rearrangement links TRBV27 to TRBJ2-7, with 13 bases aligning to TRBD2. The CDR3 consists of 15 residues. V dropped 6 bases and J dropped 2; count of bases not matched to a gene: 4. Germline V gives CDR1 MNHEY, CDR2 SMNVEV (reference sequence).

The J gene is TRBJ2-1, the V gene TRBV29-1; TRBD2 agrees at 12 bases. V lost 4 bases, J lost 0 bases, and 7 bases stayed unmatched. The CDR3 loop spans 17 amino acids. Germline values: CDR1 SQVTM, CDR2 ANQGSEA. DNA of the CDR3: TGCAGCGTTGGAGGACTAGCGGGATTTAACTCCTACAATGAGCAGTTCTTC. Residues: CSVGGLAGFNSYNEQFF.

This clone appeared a few times. The V gene is TRBV5-4, the J gene TRBJ1-2; maybe TRBD1 (6 bases). This CDR3 has 15 residues. V was shortened by 4 bases and J by 4 bases, with 17 bases between the two germline ends. In germline, CDR1 is SGHNT, CDR2 YYREEE (reference sequence). DNA for the CDR3: TGTGCCAGCAGCACGGGACGACAGGCGGGCTATGGCTACACCTTC. Protein product: CASSTGRQAGYGYTF. Using reference TRBV5-4 and TRBJ1-2 for the parts outside the CDR3, the full variable domain is ETGVTQSPTHLIKTRGQQVTLRCSSQSGHNTVSWYQQALGQGPQFIFQYYREEENGRGNFPPRFSGLQFPNYSSELNVNALELDDSALYLCASSTGRQAGYGYTFGSGTRLTVV.

This clone has only a few counts. The chain recombines TRBV11-2 with TRBJ1-1; 7 nucleotides agree with TRBD1. Germline V gives CDR1 SGHAT, CDR2 FQNNGV. V shed 5 bases and J 4 bases; nucleotides not matched to a gene: 7. The CDR3 contains 14 residues. The CDR3 bases are TGTGCCAGCAGCCCCAGAGGGGGCGGCACTGAAGCTTTCTTT. Translating it yields CASSPRGGGTEAFF.

The chain employs TRBV4-2 and TRBJ1-5; D remains ambiguous. From germline, CDR1 is LGHNA and CDR2 YNFKEQ. V lost 4 bases to trimming and J lost 7 bases, with 14 bases between them. This CDR3 has 14 residues. The CDR3 loop is CASSPDRAKQPQHF. The CDR3 DNA sequence: TGTGCCAGCAGCCCCGATCGAGCAAAGCAGCCCCAGCATTTT.

This clone showed up just a few times. The V and J genes are TRBV6-4 and TRBJ2-1; 12 nucleotides align to TRBD2. Germline-derived CDR1 and CDR2 are MRHNA and SNTAGT. Losses at the gene ends were 0 bases for V and 6 bases for J; bases not matched to a gene: 0. The CDR3 runs 15 residues. In DNA, the CDR3 is TGTGCCAGCAGTGACTCGACTAGCGGGAGCAATGAGCAGTTCTTC. Translated, it gives CASSDSTSGSNEQFF.

The rearrangement links TRBV9 to TRBJ2-2, with D unclear. Germline V CDR1 and CDR2: SGDLS, YYNGEE. The CDR3 totals 11 residues. Between the trimmed V and J ends, which lost 3 bases and 7 bases, there was a span of 4 bases. In DNA form, the CDR3 reads TGTGCCAGCAGCGCTAACGGGGAGCTGTTTTTT. Encoded protein: CASSANGELFF.

This rearrangement joins TRBV5-1 to TRBJ2-7; 8 bases fit TRBD2. V was pared by 0 bases and J by 6 bases, with 11 bases of the junction left unmatched. Per germline, CDR1 SGHRS and CDR2 YFSETQ. This CDR3 spans 16 amino acids. As DNA, the CDR3 is TGCGCCAGCAGCTTGGGGGCGGGAGGTGCCTCGGGCGAGCAGTACTTC. Its protein is CASSLGAGGASGEQYF.

This rearrangement joins TRBV29-1 to TRBJ2-1, with 9 nucleotides matching TRBD1. From germline, CDR1 is SQVTM and CDR2 ANQGSEA. V lost 7 bases, J lost 8 bases, and 9 bases stayed unmatched. This CDR3 has 13 residues. CDR3 sequence: CSGSRTGEDEQFF. The CDR3 DNA sequence: TGCAGCGGGTCCAGGACAGGGGAGGATGAGCAGTTCTTC.

Judged by abundance, this clone is medium-sized. The rearrangement uses TRBV19 and TRBJ2-1; possible D gene TRBD1, 5 bases. The CDR3 contains 15 residues. Trimming took 5 bases from V and 4 from J, leaving 15 bases between them. The V gene's germline CDR1 is LNHDA and CDR2 SQIVND (reference sequence). The CDR3, as DNA: TGTGCCAGTAGTTCCCAGGGTGAGGCTTACAATGAGCAGTTCTTC. It is translated as CASSSQGEAYNEQFF.

V gene TRBV28 combines with J gene TRBJ1-1; TRBD1 agrees at 9 bases. The CDR3 sequence is 15 residues long. Germline V gene lookup returns CDR1 MDHEN and CDR2 SYDVKM. V lost 4 bases, J lost 3 bases, and 6 bases stayed unmatched. CDR3 DNA: TGTGCCAGCAGTTCTCTGACAGGGGGGTACACTGAAGCTTTCTTT. Amino acids: CASSSLTGGYTEAFF.

About this clone itself: Other DNA sequences within the sample encode an identical CDR3. This rearrangement joins TRBV5-1 to TRBJ1-6; D is undetermined. Trimming removed 0 bases at V and 3 bases at J, with 16 bases between. The CDR3 loop spans 18 amino acids. CDR1 and CDR2 (germline): SGHRS, YFSETQ. The CDR3 here is CASSLGSGYIDYNSPLHF. The CDR3 DNA reads as TGCGCCAGCAGCTTGGGGTCCGGGTACATAGACTATAATTCACCCCTCCACTTT.

This sequence joins TRBV29-1 and TRBJ1-2; D is unresolved. CDR3 length: 12 amino acids. CDR1 and CDR2 (germline): SQVTM, ANQGSEA. Trimming stripped 2 bases from V and 8 bases from J, with 12 bases between. The CDR3 DNA follows: TGCAGCGTTGAAAGCCCACCGGGAGGCTACACCTTC. Translated: CSVESPPGGYTF.

The V and J genes are TRBV5-4 and TRBJ1-1, with D possibly being TRBD1 (6 bases). The CDR3 runs 14 residues. Per germline, CDR1 SGHNT and CDR2 YYREEE (reference sequence). The V and J ends lost 4 bases and 7 bases respectively, with 17 bases between them. CDR3 sequence: CASSPQQGWGEAFF. As DNA, the CDR3 is TGTGCCAGCAGCCCCCAACAGGGATGGGGTGAAGCTTTCTTT.

The V and J genes are TRBV19 and TRBJ1-1; D unresolved. V gave up 4 bases and J gave up 2 bases, with 8 bases separating them. This CDR3 comprises 13 residues. CDR1 is LNHDA and CDR2 is SQIVND in the germline V gene (reference sequence). CDR3 sequence: CASSSGRNTEAFF. The DNA for the CDR3 is TGTGCCAGTAGTAGCGGCAGAAACACTGAAGCTTTCTTT.

The rearrangement links TRBV2 to TRBJ1-2; 7 nucleotides match TRBD1. Germline V lookup: CDR1 SNHLY, CDR2 FYNNEI. The V gene end was trimmed by 4 bases and the J gene end by 7 bases; junction bases not matched to a gene: 9. This CDR3 region has 14 residues. DNA for the CDR3: TGTGCCAGCAGTGTCAGGACAGGAAGGGGTGGCTACACCTTC. This sequence encodes CASSVRTGRGGYTF.

The chain couples TRBV2 to TRBJ1-4; TRBD1 matches at 8 bases. This CDR3 has 16 residues. Germline V gene data show CDR1 as SNHLY and CDR2 as FYNNEI. V shed 1 base, J shed 12 bases, and the junction held 13 bases outside the gene matches. In nucleotides, the CDR3 is TGTGCCAGCAGTGAAGTTCTTAGGGCAGGGGGCCGGGAACTGTTTTTT. It codes for CASSEVLRAGGRELFF. Based on the CDR3 plus reference TRBV2 and TRBJ1-4, the full variable domain is EPEVTQTPSHQVTQMGQEVILRCVPISNHLYFYWYRQILGQKVEFLVSFYNNEISEKSEIFDDQFSVERPDGSNFTLKIRSTKLEDSAMYFCASSEVLRAGGRELFFGSGTQLSVL.

The V and J genes are TRBV14 and TRBJ2-2; maybe TRBD1 (5 bases). V gave up 4 bases and J gave up 4 bases, with 7 bases separating them. The CDR3 sequence is 13 residues long. The V gene's germline CDR1 is SGHDN and CDR2 FVKESK. Written as DNA, the CDR3 is TGTGCCAGCAGCCTACAGGTCACCGGGGAGCTGTTTTTT. Encoded protein: CASSLQVTGELFF.

This clone was recorded a few times. The chain couples TRBV6-5 to TRBJ1-3; TRBD1 agrees at 7 bases. Unmatched junction bases numbered 5, after V lost 6 bases and J lost 6 bases. Germline V gene lookup returns CDR1 MNHEY and CDR2 SVGAGI. The CDR3 length is 13 residues. The CDR3 DNA is TGTGCCAGCAGGAGACAGGGTGAAAACACCATATATTTT. This translates into CASRRQGENTIYF.

This chain uses TRBV15 with TRBJ2-2; tentative D call: TRBD2 (5 bases). The CDR3 spans 15 residues. Trimming stripped 5 bases from V and 5 bases from J, with 15 bases between. The germline CDR1 and CDR2 sequences are LNHNV and YYDKDF (reference sequence). The CDR3 nucleotides read TGTGCCACCAGCCCACTGGAGGCTAGAACCGGGGAGCTGTTTTTT. Amino acids: CATSPLEARTGELFF. Together with reference TRBV15 and TRBJ2-2, the CDR3 gives the full variable domain: DAMVIQNPRYQVTQFGKPVTLSCSQTLNHNVMYWYQQKSSQAPKLLFHYYDKDFNNEADTPDNFQSRRPNTSFCFLDIRSPGLGDTAMYLCATSPLEARTGELFFGEGSRLTVL.

This clone was recorded many times. This chain uses TRBV5-6 with TRBJ1-6; 8 bases align to TRBD1. Per germline, CDR1 SGHDT and CDR2 YYEEEE. J lost 10 bases, V lost 5 bases, and 8 bases had no gene match. This CDR3 contains 14 residues. This CDR3 is CASSPGQGRSPLHF. CDR3 nucleotide sequence: TGTGCCAGCAGTCCCGGACAGGGAAGATCACCCCTCCACTTT.

This clone came up a few times. V and J are TRBV18 and TRBJ1-1; possible D gene TRBD1, 6 bases. Germline lookup yields CDR1 KGHSH and CDR2 LQKENI. The CDR3 is 11 residues long. Trimming took off 7 bases at V and 8 bases at J, with 11 bases between the two ends. The CDR3 is CASWGQSEAFF. The CDR3 DNA reads as TGTGCCAGCTGGGGACAATCCGAAGCTTTCTTT.

A few counts support this clone. This chain links TRBV6-5 with TRBJ1-2; 10 nucleotides agree with TRBD1. V trimming: 2 bases; J trimming: 3 bases; junction bases outside the gene matches: 0. Germline V gives CDR1 MNHEY, CDR2 SVGAGI. This CDR3 spans 14 amino acids. CDR3 protein: CASSYGTGDYGYTF. The CDR3 nucleotides are TGTGCCAGCAGTTACGGGACAGGGGACTATGGCTACACCTTC.

The J gene is TRBJ2-3, the V gene TRBV9; TRBD2 matches 8 bases. CDR1 and CDR2 from the germline V gene are SGDLS and YYNGEE. This CDR3 spans 16 amino acids. J was trimmed by 2 bases and V by 0 bases; bases with no gene match: 5. The DNA of the CDR3 is TGTGCCAGCAGCGTAGGTACTAGCGGATTCACAGATACGCAGTATTTT. Translated: CASSVGTSGFTDTQYF. The whole variable domain, filled in from reference TRBV9 and TRBJ2-3, reads DSGVTQTPKHLITATGQRVTLRCSPRSGDLSVYWYQQSLDQGLQFLIQYYNGEERAKGNILERFSAQQFPDLHSELNLSSLELGDSALYFCASSVGTSGFTDTQYFGPGTRLTVL.

J is TRBJ2-7 and V is TRBV7-2; D gene ambiguous. V was cut by 1 base and J by 6 bases, with 7 bases left in between. This CDR3 comprises 12 residues. Germline values: CDR1 SGHTA, CDR2 FQGNSA. In DNA, the CDR3 is TGTGCCAGCAGCTTAGGAGCACGCGAGCAGTACTTC. Translating gives CASSLGAREQYF.

The chain joins TRBV2 to TRBJ1-1; D unresolved. The ends were cut back, 8 bases at V and 2 bases at J, with 12 bases in the middle. CDR1 SNHLY and CDR2 FYNNEI come from the germline V gene. There are 13 residues in the CDR3. Here the CDR3 reads CASFSTLNTEAFF. CDR3 nucleotide sequence: TGTGCCAGCTTTTCAACTCTAAACACTGAAGCTTTCTTT.

This clone was observed a few times. The gene calls are TRBV29-1 and TRBJ2-1; D possibly corresponds to TRBD2 (6 bases). The germline gives CDR1 SQVTM, CDR2 ANQGSEA. The CDR3 totals 15 residues. The V end was cut by 5 bases, the J end by 5 bases, with 19 bases between. In nucleotides, the CDR3 is TGCAGCGTTCATCCCCGGGCAGGGAGGAACAATGAGCAGTTCTTC. This sequence encodes CSVHPRAGRNNEQFF.

The CDR3 is CASSLLGGTRGNTIYF. The CDR3 DNA reads TGTGCCAGCAGTTTACTTGGGGGGACTCGTGGAAACACCATATATTTT. The chain combines TRBV28 with TRBJ1-3, with D perhaps matching TRBD1 (5 bases). The V end was cut by 2 bases, the J end by 3 bases, with 14 bases between. From germline, CDR1 is MDHEN and CDR2 SYDVKM. CDR3 size: 16 residues. Drawing the rest from reference TRBV28 and TRBJ1-3, the complete variable domain is DVKVTQSSRYLVKRTGEKVFLECVQDMDHENMFWYRQDPGLGLRLIYFSYDVKMKEKGDIPEGYSVSREKKERFSLILESASTNQTSMYLCASSLLGGTRGNTIYFGEGSWLTVV.